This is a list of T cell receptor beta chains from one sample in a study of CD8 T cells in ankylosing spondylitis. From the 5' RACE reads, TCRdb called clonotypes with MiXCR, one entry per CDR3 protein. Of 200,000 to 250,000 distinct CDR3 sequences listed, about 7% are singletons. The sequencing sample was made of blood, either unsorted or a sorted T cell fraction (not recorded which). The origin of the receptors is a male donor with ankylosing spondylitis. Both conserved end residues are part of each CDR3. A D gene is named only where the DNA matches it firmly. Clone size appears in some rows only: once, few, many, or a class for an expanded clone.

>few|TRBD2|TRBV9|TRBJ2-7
CASSVDGGSYEQYF
TGTGCCAGCAGCGTAGACGGCGGGAGCTACGAGCAGTACTTC
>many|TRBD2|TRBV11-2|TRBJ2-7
CASSLASGAYEQYF
TGTGCCAGCAGCCTCGCTAGCGGAGCTTACGAGCAGTACTTC
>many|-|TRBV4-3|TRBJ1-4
CASSRLTGTNEKLFF
TGCGCCAGCAGCCGACTCACCGGGACTAATGAAAAACTGTTTTTT
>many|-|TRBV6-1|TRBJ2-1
CASSQGTPYNEQFF
TGTGCCAGCAGCCAGGGGACTCCCTACAATGAGCAGTTCTTC
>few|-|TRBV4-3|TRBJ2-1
CASSQGTVDNEQFF
TGCGCCAGCAGCCAAGGGACGGTAGACAATGAGCAGTTCTTC
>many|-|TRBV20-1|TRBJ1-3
CSARDPDTAGNTIYF
TGCAGTGCTAGAGACCCCGACACGGCTGGAAACACCATATATTTT
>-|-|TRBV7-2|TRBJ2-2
CASSLNNHRMNTGELFF
TGTGCCAGCAGCTTAAATAACCATCGCATGAACACCGGGGAGCTGTTTTTT
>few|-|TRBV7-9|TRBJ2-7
CASSLRPGEQYF
TGTGCCAGCAGCTTACGGCCCGGCGAGCAGTACTTC
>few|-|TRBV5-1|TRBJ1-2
CASSSTRPGGGYTF
TGCGCCAGCAGCTCCACCCGGCCGGGCGGTGGCTACACCTTC
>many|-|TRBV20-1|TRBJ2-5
CSARLGLGETQYF
TGCAGTGCTAGACTCGGCCTTGGAGAGACCCAGTACTTC
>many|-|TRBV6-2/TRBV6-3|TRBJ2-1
CASGPHWFNEQFF
TGTGCCAGCGGGCCCCACTGGTTCAATGAGCAGTTCTTC
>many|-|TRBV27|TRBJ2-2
CASSYSGKSTGELFF
TGTGCCAGCAGTTACTCCGGGAAGAGCACCGGGGAGCTGTTTTTT
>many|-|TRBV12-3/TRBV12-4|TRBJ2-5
CASSFLGPGETQYF
TGTGCCAGCAGTTTCCTCGGCCCGGGGGAGACCCAGTACTTC
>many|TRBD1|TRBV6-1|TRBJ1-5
CASRGQGGDQPQHF
TGTGCCAGCAGGGGACAGGGGGGAGATCAGCCCCAGCATTTT
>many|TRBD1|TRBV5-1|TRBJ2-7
CASSLAQGVEQYF
TGCGCCAGCAGCTTGGCGCAGGGGGTCGAGCAGTACTTC
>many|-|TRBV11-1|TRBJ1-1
CASSFRRAGKTEAFF
TGTGCCAGCAGCTTTCGAAGGGCCGGTAAAACTGAAGCTTTCTTT
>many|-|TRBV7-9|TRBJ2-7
CASRRGTEREQYF
TGTGCCAGCCGCCGGGGGACTGAACGCGAGCAGTACTTC
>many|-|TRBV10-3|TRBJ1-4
CATRTLMDEKLFF
TGTGCCACCCGGACCTTAATGGATGAAAAACTGTTTTTT
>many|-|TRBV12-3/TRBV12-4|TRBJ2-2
CASSLAGVTGELFF
TGTGCCAGCAGTTTGGCAGGGGTAACCGGGGAGCTGTTTTTT
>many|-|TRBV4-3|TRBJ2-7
CASSQGHRTYEQYF
TGCGCCAGCAGCCAAGGGCACAGAACCTACGAGCAGTACTTC
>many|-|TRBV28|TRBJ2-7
CASKNGPSYEQYF
TGTGCCAGCAAGAACGGACCCTCCTACGAGCAGTACTTC
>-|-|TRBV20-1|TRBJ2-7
CSATRTDTYEQYF
TGCAGTGCCACCCGGACAGACACCTACGAGCAGTACTTC
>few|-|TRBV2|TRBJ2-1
CAILFRDNEQFF
TGTGCCATCCTCTTCAGGGACAATGAGCAGTTCTTC